Each of the 18 T cell receptor beta chains below was sequenced from the same sample in a study of T cells in placental villitis. The research as a whole found: Clonality was higher in villitis of unknown etiology placentae than in controls (median around 0.06 versus 0.006, p=0.0025), which points to clonal expansion.

Which antigens these TCRs recognize remains unknown. Using the immunoSEQ v4 bias-controlled multiplex PCR assay, run blinded to group allocation, TCR-beta CDR3 regions were amplified from genomic DNA. TCRdb limited this immuneACCESS table to in-frame rearrangements with V and J called. A share of clones is missing; checked studies link under half to unresolved V genes, and the rest is unexplained. Counted in this sample were about 1,500 clones; 76% of them appeared once. 9.5% to 15% of the sample goes to the ten largest clones. Sequencing was carried out using placental tissue containing maternal and fetal cells. These TCRs come from a human patient with villitis of unknown etiology; the placental T cells may come from both mother and fetus.

The chain employs TRBV5-6 and TRBJ2-7; TRBD1 matches 9 bases. The trim removed 3 bases at V and 5 bases at J, leaving 6 bases unmatched. CDR1 is SGHDT, CDR2 YYEEEE, per germline. This CDR3 region has 14 residues. The CDR3: CASSWGQGVHEQYF. Here the CDR3 DNA reads TGTGCCAGCAGCTGGGGACAGGGCGTCCACGAGCAGTACTTC.

In this sample, this clone turned up a few times. This chain connects TRBV5-1 to TRBJ1-1; 11 bases align to TRBD1. The CDR3 covers 16 residues. The trim removed 1 base at V and 5 bases at J, leaving 7 bases unmatched. Germline CDR1 SGHRS, CDR2 YFSETQ. CDR3 nucleotides: TGCGCCAGCAGCTTGACAGGACAGGGGGCGTATACTGAAGCTTTCTTT. This codes for CASSLTGQGAYTEAFF.

This clone was picked up a small number of times. The CDR3 DNA reads as TGTGCCAGCAGTTGGGCCAATTTCTACGAGCAGTACTTC. Its translation: CASSWANFYEQYF. The chain has TRBV28 and TRBJ2-7; D remains ambiguous. The CDR3 spans 13 residues. Trimming removed 4 bases from V and 3 bases from J, with 10 bases in between. Germline CDR1 is MDHEN and CDR2 is SYDVKM.

This sequence joins TRBV9 and TRBJ2-1; TRBD2 agrees at 12 bases. Unmatched junction bases numbered 12, after V lost 4 bases and J lost 7 bases. Germline lookup yields CDR1 SGDLS and CDR2 YYNGEE. The CDR3 totals 17 residues. The CDR3 DNA reads TGTGCCAGCAGCCCGTTAGGGAGACTAGCGGGGGAGAATGAGCAGTTCTTC. Translating gives CASSPLGRLAGENEQFF.

This chain links TRBV6-2 or TRBV6-3 with TRBJ2-7; tentatively, D is TRBD1 (6 bases). Germline lookup yields CDR1 MNHEY and CDR2 SVGEGT. This CDR3 comprises 14 residues. V lost 2 bases and J lost 2, with 10 bases in between. CDR3 nucleotide sequence: TGTGCCAGCAGTTACGGTGCAGGGGCCTACGAGCAGTACTTC. Amino acids: CASSYGAGAYEQYF.

The chain couples TRBV11-1 to TRBJ1-2; D is undetermined. The CDR3 totals 14 residues. Trimming left V 1 base short and J 6 bases short, with 12 bases between. Germline CDR1 reads SGHAT; CDR2 reads FQDESV (reference sequence). The CDR3 protein is CASSLETNGDGYTF. CDR3 sequence (DNA): TGTGCCAGCAGCTTAGAAACAAATGGGGATGGCTACACCTTC. The full variable domain, in which reference TRBV11-1 and TRBJ1-2 provide the parts outside the CDR3, is EAEVAQSPRYKITEKSQAVAFWCDPISGHATLYWYRQILGQGPELLVQFQDESVVDDSQLPKDRFSAERLKGVDSTLKIQPAELGDSAMYLCASSLETNGDGYTFGSGTRLTVV.

A few counts support this clone. The rearrangement uses TRBV28 and TRBJ2-5; D is perhaps TRBD2 (6 bases). Germline CDR1 reads MDHEN; CDR2 reads SYDVKM. Trimming took 3 bases from V and 4 from J, leaving 9 bases between them. The CDR3 loop spans 13 amino acids. The CDR3 DNA reads TGTGCCAGCAGTTTTGCGGGGCCAGAGACCCAGTACTTC. Encoded protein: CASSFAGPETQYF.

As concerns this clone: Other DNA sequences in this specimen translate into the identical CDR3. The chain couples TRBV13 to TRBJ2-5; D remains ambiguous. CDR1 and CDR2 from the germline V gene are PRHDT and FYEKMQ (reference sequence). The CDR3 has 14 amino acids. The germline V and J ends were trimmed by 5 bases and 2 bases, with 12 bases remaining between them. CDR3 loop: CASSTRSLQETQYF. The CDR3, as DNA: TGTGCCAGCAGCACCCGTAGTCTACAAGAGACCCAGTACTTC.

The chain recombines TRBV11-2 with TRBJ2-2; TRBD2 aligns across 12 bases. V gave up 6 bases and J gave up 1 base; unmatched junction bases: 6. The CDR3 loop spans 17 amino acids. Germline-derived CDR1 and CDR2 are SGHAT and FQNNGV. The CDR3 DNA is TGTGCCAGCAGGCCTCCGGGACTAGCGGGGAACACCGGGGAGCTGTTTTTT. Amino acids: CASRPPGLAGNTGELFF.

The V gene is TRBV2, the J gene TRBJ1-2, with a weak D call TRBD1 (6 bases). Trimming shortened V by 7 bases and J by 7 bases, and 16 bases separated the two germline ends. CDR1 is SNHLY and CDR2 is FYNNEI in the germline V gene. This CDR3 has 13 residues. The CDR3 sequence: CASNKGGEGGYTF. The CDR3 DNA sequence: TGTGCCAGCAATAAGGGGGGAGAAGGTGGCTACACCTTC. Together with reference TRBV2 and TRBJ1-2, the CDR3 gives the full variable domain: EPEVTQTPSHQVTQMGQEVILRCVPISNHLYFYWYRQILGQKVEFLVSFYNNEISEKSEIFDDQFSVERPDGSNFTLKIRSTKLEDSAMYFCASNKGGEGGYTFGSGTRLTVV.

This clone counts as large (0.1 to 1%). The chain couples TRBV7-3 to TRBJ2-1, with a weak D call TRBD2 (6 bases). This CDR3 spans 17 amino acids. Germline CDR1 and CDR2: SGHTA and FQGTGA. The V gene lost 1 base and the J gene lost 6 bases, with 19 bases spanning the gap. For the CDR3, the DNA is TGTGCCAGCAGCTTAAGTAGTCAAGCGTGGGGGGTCAATGAGCAGTTCTTC. This gives the protein CASSLSSQAWGVNEQFF.

V gene TRBV4-3 combines with J gene TRBJ2-1; D is unresolved. Germline CDR1 is LGHNA and CDR2 is YSLEER. The V end was cut by 0 bases, the J end by 14 bases, with 17 bases between. The CDR3 contains 14 residues. CDR3 region: CASSQDQQLRVEFF. The DNA of the CDR3 is TGCGCCAGCAGCCAAGATCAGCAGTTAAGGGTAGAGTTCTTC.

J is TRBJ2-2 and V is TRBV3-1 (or the pseudogene TRBV3-2), with 10 nucleotides matching TRBD2. After removal of 1 base from V and 5 bases from J, the junction contained 4 bases not matched to a gene. The germline V gene has CDR1 LGHDT and CDR2 YNNKEL (reference sequence). The length of the CDR3 is 16 residues. Here the CDR3 reads CASSQGVSGRTGELFF. The DNA of the CDR3 is TGTGCCAGCAGCCAAGGAGTTAGCGGGAGGACCGGGGAGCTGTTTTTT.

The V and J genes are TRBV19 and TRBJ1-1, with TRBD1 matching over 7 bases. Germline CDR1 LNHDA, CDR2 SQIVND (reference sequence). CDR3 size: 13 residues. J gave up 0 bases and V 8 bases, and 3 bases lay outside the gene matches. The CDR3 reads CASGQEMNTEAFF. In nucleotides, the CDR3 is TGTGCCAGTGGACAGGAAATGAACACTGAAGCTTTCTTT. Variable domain in full (rest from reference TRBV19 and TRBJ1-1): DGGITQSPKYLFRKEGQNVTLSCEQNLNHDAMYWYRQDPGQGLRLIYYSQIVNDFQKGDIAEGYSVSREKKESFPLTVTSAQKNPTAFYLCASGQEMNTEAFFGQGTRLTVV.

The chain combines TRBV2 with TRBJ2-5, with a tentative D call TRBD2 (6 bases). The CDR3 extends over 14 amino acids. Between the trimmed V and J ends, which lost 3 bases and 5 bases, there was a span of 13 bases. Germline V gene lookup returns CDR1 SNHLY and CDR2 FYNNEI. In DNA, the CDR3 is TGTGCCAGCAGTGAGGGAGGCATCGGCGAGACCCAGTACTTC. It translates to CASSEGGIGETQYF.

The CDR3 sequence is CASSDPPGGPTDTQYF. The CDR3 DNA sequence: TGTGCCAGCAGTGATCCCCCGGGAGGGCCAACAGATACGCAGTATTTT. The chain has TRBV2 and TRBJ2-3, with 8 bases that match TRBD2. Germline assignment: CDR1 SNHLY and CDR2 FYNNEI. J was trimmed by 3 bases and V by 3 bases; bases with no gene match: 8. The CDR3 is 16 amino acids.

This clone was observed once. The V and J genes are TRBV19 and TRBJ2-7; D perhaps matches TRBD1 (6 bases). Trimming removed 4 bases at V and 0 bases at J, with 10 bases between. CDR1 LNHDA and CDR2 SQIVND come from the germline V gene (reference sequence). The CDR3 has 14 residues. Here the CDR3 DNA reads TGTGCCAGTAGTACGACAGGTCCCTCCTACGAGCAGTACTTC. Translated: CASSTTGPSYEQYF.

V usage is TRBV7-9 and J usage is TRBJ2-1; 14 nucleotides line up with TRBD2. From germline, CDR1 is SEHNR and CDR2 FQNEAQ (reference sequence). The CDR3 length is 15 residues. J lost 4 bases, V lost 6 bases, and 2 bases had no gene match. Written as DNA, the CDR3 is TGTGCCAGCAGACGACTAGCGGGAGGGTACAATGAGCAGTTCTTC. It codes for CASRRLAGGYNEQFF.